This TCR beta chain was identified during a study of regulatory T cells in long-lasting Graves disease. Study-level points and caveats: Persistent Graves' patients had lower TCR diversity than newly diagnosed ones. A limited number of samples was an acknowledged limitation.

Time point of the sample: persistent/refractory GD, antithyroid drugs over 5 years with positive TRAb. Generation of the TCR library employed RNA extracted from PBMCs. Comments on this clonotype: Antigen specificity is unknown.

Building of the TCR beta libraries involved iRepertoire HTBI primers and Arm-PCR of CDR3 regions. MiXCR, applied by TCRdb to the multiplex PCR reads, yields one record per CDR3 protein. The table lists about 430,000 distinct CDR3 sequences, roughly 23% of them singletons, with 14% in the top ten. The receptor's source is a female donor with Graves disease. Sequencing was performed on peripheral blood mononuclear cells (PBMCs), taken when the disease was refractory, from a patient treated with antithyroid drugs.

For the CDR3, the DNA is TGTGCCGGAGAGCAGGAGACAGGCGAGGGCTACACCTTC. This codes for CAGEQETGEGYTF. The chain uses TRBV30 and TRBJ1-2; D perhaps matches TRBD1 (6 bases). This CDR3 spans 13 amino acids. Germline V gene lookup returns CDR1 GTSNPN and CDR2 SVGIG (reference sequence). With 8 bases removed from V and 8 bases from J, the gap between germline ends came to 21 bases.